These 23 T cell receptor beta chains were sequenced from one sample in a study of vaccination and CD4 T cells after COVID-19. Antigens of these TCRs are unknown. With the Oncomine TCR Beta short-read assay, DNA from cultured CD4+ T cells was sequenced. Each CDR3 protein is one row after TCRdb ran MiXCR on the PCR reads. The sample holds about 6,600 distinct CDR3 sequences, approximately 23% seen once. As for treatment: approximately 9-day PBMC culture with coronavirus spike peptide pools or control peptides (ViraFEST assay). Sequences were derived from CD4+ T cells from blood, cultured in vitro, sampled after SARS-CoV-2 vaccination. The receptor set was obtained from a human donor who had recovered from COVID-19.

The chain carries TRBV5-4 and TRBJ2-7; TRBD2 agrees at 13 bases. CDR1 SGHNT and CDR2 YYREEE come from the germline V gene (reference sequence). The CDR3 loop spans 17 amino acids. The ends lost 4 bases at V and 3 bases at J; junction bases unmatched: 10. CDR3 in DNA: TGTGCCAGCAGCAAAGGACTAGCGGGAGCTACCGGCTACGAGCAGTACTTC. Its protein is CASSKGLAGATGYEQYF.

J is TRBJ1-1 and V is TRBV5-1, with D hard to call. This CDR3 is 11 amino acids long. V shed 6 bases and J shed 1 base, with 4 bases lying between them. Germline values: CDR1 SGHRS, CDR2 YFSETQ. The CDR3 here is CASIGNTEAFF. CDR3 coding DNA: TGCGCCAGCATCGGGAACACTGAAGCTTTCTTT.

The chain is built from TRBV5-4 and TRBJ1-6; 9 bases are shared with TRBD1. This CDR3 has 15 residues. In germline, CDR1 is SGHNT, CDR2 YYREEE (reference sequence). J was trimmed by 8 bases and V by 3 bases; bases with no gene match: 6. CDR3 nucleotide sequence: TGTGCCAGCAGCTCGAAGGGACAGGGTGATTCACCCCTCCACTTT. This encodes CASSSKGQGDSPLHF.

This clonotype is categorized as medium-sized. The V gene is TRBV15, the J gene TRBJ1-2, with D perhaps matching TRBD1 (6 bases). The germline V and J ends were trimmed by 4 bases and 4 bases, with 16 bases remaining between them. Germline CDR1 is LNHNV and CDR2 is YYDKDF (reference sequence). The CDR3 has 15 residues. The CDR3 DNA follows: TGTGCCACCAGCAACGAGAGAGGGGGAGGCTATGGCTACACCTTC. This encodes CATSNERGGGYGYTF.

CDR3: CASSYSENTEAFF. CDR3 bases: TGTGCCAGCAGTTACTCCGAAAACACTGAAGCTTTCTTT. V usage is TRBV6-5 and J usage is TRBJ1-1; D remains unclear. The length of the CDR3 is 13 residues. V lost 0 bases and J lost 2, with 4 bases in between. Per the germline V gene, CDR1 is MNHEY and CDR2 is SVGAGI.

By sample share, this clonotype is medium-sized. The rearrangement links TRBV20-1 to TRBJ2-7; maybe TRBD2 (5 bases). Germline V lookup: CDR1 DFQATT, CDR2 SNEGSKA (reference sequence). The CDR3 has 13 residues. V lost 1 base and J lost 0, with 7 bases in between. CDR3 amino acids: CSARVAGSYEQYF. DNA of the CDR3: TGCAGTGCTAGAGTGGCGGGCTCCTACGAGCAGTACTTC.

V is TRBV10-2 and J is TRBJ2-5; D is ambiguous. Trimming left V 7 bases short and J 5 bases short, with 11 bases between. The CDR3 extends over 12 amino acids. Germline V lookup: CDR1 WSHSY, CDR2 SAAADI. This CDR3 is CASMTATETQYF. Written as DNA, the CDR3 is TGCGCCAGCATGACGGCCACGGAGACCCAGTACTTC.

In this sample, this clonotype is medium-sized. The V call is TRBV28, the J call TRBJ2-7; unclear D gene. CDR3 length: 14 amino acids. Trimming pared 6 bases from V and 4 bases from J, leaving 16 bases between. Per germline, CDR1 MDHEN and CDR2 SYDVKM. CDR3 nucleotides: TGTGCCAGCAGCCGCAAAGGGCTAGGGTACGAGCAGTACTTC. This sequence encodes CASSRKGLGYEQYF. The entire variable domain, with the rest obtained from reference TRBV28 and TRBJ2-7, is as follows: DVKVTQSSRYLVKRTGEKVFLECVQDMDHENMFWYRQDPGLGLRLIYFSYDVKMKEKGDIPEGYSVSREKKERFSLILESASTNQTSMYLCASSRKGLGYEQYFGPGTRLTVT.

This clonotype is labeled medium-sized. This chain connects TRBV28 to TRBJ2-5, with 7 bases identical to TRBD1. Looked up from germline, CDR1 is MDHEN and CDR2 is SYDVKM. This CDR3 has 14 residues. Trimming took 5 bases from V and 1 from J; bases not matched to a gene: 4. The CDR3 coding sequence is TGTGCCAGCAGTATCCGGACAGGCCAAGAGACCCAGTACTTC. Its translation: CASSIRTGQETQYF.

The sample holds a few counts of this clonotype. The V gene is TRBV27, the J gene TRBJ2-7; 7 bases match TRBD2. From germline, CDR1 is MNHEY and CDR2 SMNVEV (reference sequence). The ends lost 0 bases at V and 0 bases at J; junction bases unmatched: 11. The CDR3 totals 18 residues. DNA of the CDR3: TGTGCCAGCAGTTTATCTAAGGGTGGGGGACTAAACTCCTACGAGCAGTACTTC. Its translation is CASSLSKGGGLNSYEQYF.

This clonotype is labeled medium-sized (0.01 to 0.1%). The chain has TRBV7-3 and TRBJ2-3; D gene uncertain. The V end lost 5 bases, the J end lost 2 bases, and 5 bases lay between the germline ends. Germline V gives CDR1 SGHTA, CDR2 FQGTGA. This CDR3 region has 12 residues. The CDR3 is CASSTATDTQYF. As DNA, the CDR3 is TGTGCCAGCAGCACTGCCACAGATACGCAGTATTTT.

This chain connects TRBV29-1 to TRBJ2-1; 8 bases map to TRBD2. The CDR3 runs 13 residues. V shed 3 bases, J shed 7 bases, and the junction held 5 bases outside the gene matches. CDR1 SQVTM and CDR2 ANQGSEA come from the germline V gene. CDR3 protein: CSVDRLARNEQFF. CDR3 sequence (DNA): TGCAGCGTTGACCGACTAGCGAGGAATGAGCAGTTCTTC.

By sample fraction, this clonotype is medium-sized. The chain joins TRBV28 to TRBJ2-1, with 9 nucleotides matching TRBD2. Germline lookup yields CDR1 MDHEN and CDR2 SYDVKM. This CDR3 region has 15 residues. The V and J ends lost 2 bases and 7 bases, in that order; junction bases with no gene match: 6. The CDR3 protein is CASSLAGGPPNEQFF. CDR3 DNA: TGTGCCAGCAGTTTAGCGGGAGGGCCCCCGAATGAGCAGTTCTTC.

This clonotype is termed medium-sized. The CDR3 nucleotides are TGTGCCAGCAGCTTAGCGCTGGGCTATCAGCCCCAGCATTTT. Its protein is CASSLALGYQPQHF. This rearrangement joins TRBV7-2 to TRBJ1-5, with unresolved D. CDR3 size: 14 residues. V lost 0 bases and J lost 5, with 8 bases in between. Germline CDR1 and CDR2: SGHTA and FQGNSA.

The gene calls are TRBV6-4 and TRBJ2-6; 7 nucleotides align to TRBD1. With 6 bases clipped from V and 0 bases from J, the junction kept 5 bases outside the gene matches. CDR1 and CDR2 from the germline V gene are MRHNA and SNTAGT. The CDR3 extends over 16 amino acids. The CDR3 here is CASSQGVASGANVLTF. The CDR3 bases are TGTGCCAGCAGCCAGGGGGTCGCCTCTGGGGCCAACGTCCTGACTTTC.

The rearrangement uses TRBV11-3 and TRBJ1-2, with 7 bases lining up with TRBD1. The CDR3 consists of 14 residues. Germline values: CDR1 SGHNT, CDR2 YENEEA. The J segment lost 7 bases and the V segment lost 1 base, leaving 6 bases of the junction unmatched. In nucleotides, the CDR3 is TGTGCCAGCAGCTTAGGGGCTACAGGGGTTGGCTACACCTTC. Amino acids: CASSLGATGVGYTF.

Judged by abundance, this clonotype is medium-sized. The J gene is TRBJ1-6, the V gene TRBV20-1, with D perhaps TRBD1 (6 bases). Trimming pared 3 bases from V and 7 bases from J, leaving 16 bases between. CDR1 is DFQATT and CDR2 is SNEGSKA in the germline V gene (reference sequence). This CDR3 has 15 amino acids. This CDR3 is CSARAQGGYNSPLHF. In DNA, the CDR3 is TGCAGTGCTAGGGCACAGGGTGGTTACAATTCACCCCTCCACTTT.

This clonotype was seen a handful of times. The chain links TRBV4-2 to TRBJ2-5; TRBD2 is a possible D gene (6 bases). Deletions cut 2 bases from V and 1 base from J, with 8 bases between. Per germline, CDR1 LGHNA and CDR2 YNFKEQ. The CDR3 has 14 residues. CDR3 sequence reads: CASSQSGSQETQYF. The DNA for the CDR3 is TGTGCCAGCAGCCAATCCGGGAGCCAAGAGACCCAGTACTTC.

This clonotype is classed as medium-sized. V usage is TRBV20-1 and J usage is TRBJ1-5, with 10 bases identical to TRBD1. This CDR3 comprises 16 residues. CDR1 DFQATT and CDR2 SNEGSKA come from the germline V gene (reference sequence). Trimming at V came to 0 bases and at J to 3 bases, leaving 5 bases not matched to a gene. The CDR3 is CSARDTGQGYNQPQHF. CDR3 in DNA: TGCAGTGCTAGAGATACGGGACAGGGGTACAATCAGCCCCAGCATTTT.

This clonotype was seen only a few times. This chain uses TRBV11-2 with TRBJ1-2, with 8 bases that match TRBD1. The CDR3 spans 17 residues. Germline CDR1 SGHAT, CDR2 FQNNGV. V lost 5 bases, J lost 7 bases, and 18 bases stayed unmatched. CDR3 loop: CASSPATGGGWAGGYTF. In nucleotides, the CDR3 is TGTGCCAGCAGCCCAGCTACAGGGGGAGGCTGGGCTGGTGGCTACACCTTC.

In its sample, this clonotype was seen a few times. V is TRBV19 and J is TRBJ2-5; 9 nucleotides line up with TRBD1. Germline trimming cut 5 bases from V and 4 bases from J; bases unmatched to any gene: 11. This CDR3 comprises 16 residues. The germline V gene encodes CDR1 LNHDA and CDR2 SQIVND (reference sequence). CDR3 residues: CASSPNPGTGLETQYF. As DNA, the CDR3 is TGTGCCAGTAGTCCAAATCCCGGGACAGGGTTAGAGACCCAGTACTTC.

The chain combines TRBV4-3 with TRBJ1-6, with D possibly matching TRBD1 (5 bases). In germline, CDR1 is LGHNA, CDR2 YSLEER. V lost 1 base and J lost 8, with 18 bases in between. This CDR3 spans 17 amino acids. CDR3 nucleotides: TGCGCCAGCAGCCAAGTTTCGGGGGACTCAACACATTCACCCCTCCACTTT. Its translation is CASSQVSGDSTHSPLHF.

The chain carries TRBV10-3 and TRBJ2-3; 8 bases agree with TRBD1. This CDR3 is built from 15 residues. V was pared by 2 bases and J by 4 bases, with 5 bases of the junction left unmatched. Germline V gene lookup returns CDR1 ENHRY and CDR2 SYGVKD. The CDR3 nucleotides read TGTGCCATCAGTGAGGCAGGGGGCGCATCAGATACGCAGTATTTT. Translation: CAISEAGGASDTQYF.